One sample yielded the 13 T cell receptor beta chains listed below, sequenced in a study of blood T cells in healthy people across ages (dated by TCRdb to the mid-2010s). The method behind the library was 5' RACE. The second PCR ran for roughly 6 to 11 cycles and used a J-beta primer mix along with a sample-barcoded 5' primer. TCRdb's own reprocessing of the public reads used fastp at Q25 and MiXCR and kept productive beta chains. Here each entry gathers all rows of one CDR3 protein and keeps the most common genes and DNA. For this sample there are around 1,800,000 distinct CDR3 sequences; more than 35% appear just once. 20% to 25% of the sample is taken by the ten largest. Material for sequencing was blood. The origin of the receptors is a human donor in good health.

The chain carries TRBV28 and TRBJ2-7, with D maybe TRBD1 (5 bases). Germline V gene lookup returns CDR1 MDHEN and CDR2 SYDVKM. V dropped 5 bases and J dropped 2 bases, with 13 bases sitting between them. The CDR3 runs to 14 residues. CDR3 nucleotide sequence: TGTGCCAGCAGTGCCCTTGACAGTGCCTACGAGCAGTACTTC. Amino acids: CASSALDSAYEQYF.

The genes are TRBV11-2 and TRBJ2-3, with D uncertain. Germline V gene data show CDR1 as SGHAT and CDR2 as FQNNGV. CDR3 size: 15 residues. V lost 3 bases and J lost 6, with 16 bases in between. The CDR3 nucleotides read TGTGCCAGCAGCTTCCAGCGCACTAACGGGGATACGCAGTATTTT. It specifies CASSFQRTNGDTQYF.

This clonotype came up many times. The J gene is TRBJ2-4, the V gene TRBV5-5, with D unclear. The CDR3 is made up of 14 amino acids. Looked up from germline, CDR1 is SGHKS and CDR2 is YYEKEE (reference sequence). The ends were cut back, 6 bases at V and 4 bases at J, with 14 bases in the middle. CDR3 amino acids: CASNSEGSKNIQYF. As DNA, the CDR3 is TGTGCCAGCAACTCCGAAGGGTCAAAAAACATTCAGTACTTC.

This clonotype was seen a few times. This rearrangement joins TRBV4-1 to TRBJ1-2; weak D call: TRBD1 (5 bases). There are 13 residues in the CDR3. Trimming removed 4 bases at V and 4 bases at J, with 10 bases between. Germline V gives CDR1 MGHRA, CDR2 YSYEKL. For the CDR3, the DNA is TGCGCCAGCAGCCCGGGACTATTCTATGGCTACACCTTC. Protein product: CASSPGLFYGYTF.

This clonotype was detected only a few times. This chain uses TRBV4-3 with TRBJ2-5; a possible D gene is TRBD2 (6 bases). Germline CDR1 reads LGHNA; CDR2 reads YSLEER. CDR3 size: 14 residues. The germline V and J ends were trimmed by 4 bases and 4 bases, with 13 bases remaining between them. CDR3 DNA sequence: TGCGCCAGCAGCCCTTGGGCGGGATTAGAGACCCAGTACTTC. This translates into CASSPWAGLETQYF.

The table lists this clonotype with a few counts. The chain has TRBV12-3 or TRBV12-4 and TRBJ1-6; D is possibly TRBD1 (5 bases). V was clipped by 5 bases and J by 8 bases, with 16 bases between them. The CDR3 sequence is 15 residues long. The chain's CDR3 is CASSPGRGLDSPLHF. In DNA, the CDR3 is TGTGCCAGCAGTCCCGGAAGGGGTCTTGATTCACCCCTCCACTTT.

This clonotype has ten or more counts. This chain joins TRBV7-6 and TRBJ2-4; unclear D gene. The CDR3 consists of 14 residues. The germline gives CDR1 SGHVS, CDR2 FNYEAQ. V was pared by 1 base and J by 7 bases, with 11 bases between. CDR3 in DNA: TGTGCCAGCAGCTTAGGACTTTTTCCGAACATTCAGTACTTC. Its protein is CASSLGLFPNIQYF.

Only a few counts were recorded for this clonotype. The V gene is TRBV10-3, the J gene TRBJ2-4; 8 bases align to TRBD1. Losses at the gene ends were 0 bases for V and 4 bases for J; bases not matched to a gene: 8. The CDR3 is made up of 17 amino acids. Germline CDR1 and CDR2: ENHRY and SYGVKD. DNA of the CDR3: TGTGCCATCAGTGAGTCGGTAGAAGGGACAGGAAAAAACATTCAGTACTTC. Translated, it gives CAISESVEGTGKNIQYF.

The chain links TRBV12-5 to TRBJ1-1, with a weak D call TRBD1 (5 bases). The CDR3 sequence is 16 residues long. Deletions cut 0 bases from V and 6 bases from J, with 17 bases between. CDR1 is LGHNT, CDR2 FRNRAP, per germline. The CDR3 DNA follows: TGTGCTAGTGGTTTGGTAGTCGGCAGGGTACAACCTGAAGCTTTCTTT. This gives the protein CASGLVVGRVQPEAFF.

Points on this clonotype: One junction end disagrees with the germline gene, perhaps due to a read error. This chain uses TRBV12-3 or TRBV12-4 with TRBJ2-7, with D tentatively TRBD2 (5 bases). The CDR3 consists of 13 residues. The CDR3 loop reads CASSLGGSYEKYF. The CDR3, as DNA: TGTGCCAGCAGTTTAGGCGGGTCCTACGAGAAGTACTTC.

J is TRBJ2-2 and V is TRBV6-6, with 7 bases that match TRBD2. Germline CDR1 is MNHNY and CDR2 is SVGAGI (reference sequence). This CDR3 region has 14 residues. V gave up 11 bases and J gave up 4 bases; unmatched junction bases: 10. The CDR3 coding sequence is TGTGCCTCCGGCACTTGGGAGGGCACCGGGGAGCTGTTTTTT. This codes for CASGTWEGTGELFF.

As for this clonotype: A read error may be the cause here, since a much bigger clone is one base away. CDR3 nucleotide sequence: TGTGCCAGCACCCCGGACAGCTACAATGAGCAGTTCTTC. It encodes CASTPDSYNEQFF. V is TRBV12-3 or TRBV12-4 and J is TRBJ2-1, with TRBD1 as a possible D gene (6 bases). This CDR3 contains 13 residues. Trimming removed 7 bases at V and 3 bases at J, with 10 bases between.

This clonotype was observed a few times. The chain has TRBV29-1 and TRBJ1-5, with no clear D. With 7 bases removed from V and 7 bases from J, the gap between germline ends came to 20 bases. Germline CDR1 SQVTM, CDR2 ANQGSEA. The CDR3 is 14 residues long. The CDR3 coding sequence is TGCAGCGCTCCGGGGAAAGCCCCGGGGCAGCCCCAGCATTTT. As protein: CSAPGKAPGQPQHF.